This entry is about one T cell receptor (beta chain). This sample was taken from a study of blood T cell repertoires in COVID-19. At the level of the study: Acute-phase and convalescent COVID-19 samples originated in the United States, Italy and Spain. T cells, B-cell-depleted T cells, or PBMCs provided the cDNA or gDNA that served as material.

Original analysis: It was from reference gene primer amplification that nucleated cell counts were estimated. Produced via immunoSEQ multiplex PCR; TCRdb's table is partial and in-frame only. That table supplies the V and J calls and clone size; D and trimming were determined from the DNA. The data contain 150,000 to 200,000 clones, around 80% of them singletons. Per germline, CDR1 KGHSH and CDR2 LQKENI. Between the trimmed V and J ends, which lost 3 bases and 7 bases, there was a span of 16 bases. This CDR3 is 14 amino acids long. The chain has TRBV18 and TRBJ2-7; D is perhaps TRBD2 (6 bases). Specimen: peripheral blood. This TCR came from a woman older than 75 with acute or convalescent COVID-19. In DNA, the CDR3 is TGTGCCAGCTCACCCCAGGGACTGAATGTTGAGCAGTACTTC. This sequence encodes CASSPQGLNVEQYF. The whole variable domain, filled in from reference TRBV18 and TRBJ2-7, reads NAGVMQNPRHLVRRRGQEARLRCSPMKGHSHVYWYRQLPEEGLKFMVYLQKENIIDESGMPKERFSAEFPKEGPSILRIQQVVRGDSAAYFCASSPQGLNVEQYFGPGTRLTVT.